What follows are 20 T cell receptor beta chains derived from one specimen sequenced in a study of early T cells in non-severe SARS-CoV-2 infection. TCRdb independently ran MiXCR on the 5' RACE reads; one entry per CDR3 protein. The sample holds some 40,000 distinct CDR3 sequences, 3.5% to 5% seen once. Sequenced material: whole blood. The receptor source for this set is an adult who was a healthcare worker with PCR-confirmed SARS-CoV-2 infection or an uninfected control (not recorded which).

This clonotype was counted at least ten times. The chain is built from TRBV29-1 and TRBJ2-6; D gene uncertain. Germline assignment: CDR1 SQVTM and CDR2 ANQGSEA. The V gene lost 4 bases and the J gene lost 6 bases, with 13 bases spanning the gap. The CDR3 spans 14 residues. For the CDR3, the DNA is TGCAGCGTTGCAGTTTACCCATTGGCCAACGTCCTGACTTTC. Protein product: CSVAVYPLANVLTF.

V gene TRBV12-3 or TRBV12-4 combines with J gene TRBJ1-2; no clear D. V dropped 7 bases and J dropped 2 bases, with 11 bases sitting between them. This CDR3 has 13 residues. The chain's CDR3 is CASTLDVNYGYTF. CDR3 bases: TGTGCCAGCACCTTGGACGTCAACTATGGCTACACCTTC.

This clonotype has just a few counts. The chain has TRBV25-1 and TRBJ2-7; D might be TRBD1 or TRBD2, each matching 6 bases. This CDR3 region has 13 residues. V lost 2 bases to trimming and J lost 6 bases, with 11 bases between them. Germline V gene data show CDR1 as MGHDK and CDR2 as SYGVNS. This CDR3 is CASSEGRGGEQYF. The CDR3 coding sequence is TGTGCCAGCAGTGAAGGCAGGGGAGGCGAGCAGTACTTC.

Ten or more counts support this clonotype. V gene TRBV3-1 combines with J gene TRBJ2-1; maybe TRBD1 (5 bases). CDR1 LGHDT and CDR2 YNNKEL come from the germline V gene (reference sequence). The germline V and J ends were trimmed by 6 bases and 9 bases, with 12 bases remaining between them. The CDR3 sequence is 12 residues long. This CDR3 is CASRYLDSEQFF. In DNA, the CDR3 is TGTGCCAGCAGATACCTAGACAGTGAGCAGTTCTTC.

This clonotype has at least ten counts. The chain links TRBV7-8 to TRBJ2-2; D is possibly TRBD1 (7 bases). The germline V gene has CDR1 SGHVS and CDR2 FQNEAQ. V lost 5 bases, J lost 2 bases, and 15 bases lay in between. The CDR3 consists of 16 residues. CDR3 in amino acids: CASSNPGGPNTGELFF. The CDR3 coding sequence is TGTGCCAGCAGCAACCCAGGGGGGCCTAACACCGGGGAGCTGTTTTTT.

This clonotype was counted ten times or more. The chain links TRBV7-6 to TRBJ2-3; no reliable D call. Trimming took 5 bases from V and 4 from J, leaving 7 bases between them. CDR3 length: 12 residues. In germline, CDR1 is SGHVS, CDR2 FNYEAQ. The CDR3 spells CASSLASDTQYF. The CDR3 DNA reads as TGTGCCAGCAGCCTCGCGTCAGATACGCAGTATTTT.

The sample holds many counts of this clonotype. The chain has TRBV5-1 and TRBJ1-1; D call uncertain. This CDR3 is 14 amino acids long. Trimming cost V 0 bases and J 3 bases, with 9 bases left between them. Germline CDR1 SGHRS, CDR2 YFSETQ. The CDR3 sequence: CASSLATGYTEAFF. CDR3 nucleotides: TGCGCCAGCAGCTTGGCCACCGGGTACACTGAAGCTTTCTTT.

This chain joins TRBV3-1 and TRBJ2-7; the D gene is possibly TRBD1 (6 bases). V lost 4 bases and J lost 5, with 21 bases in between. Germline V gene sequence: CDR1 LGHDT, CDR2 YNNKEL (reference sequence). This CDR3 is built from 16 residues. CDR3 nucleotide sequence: TGTGCCAGCAGCCCCTTCAGGGGCCAGAAGAGGAACGAGCAGTACTTC. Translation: CASSPFRGQKRNEQYF.

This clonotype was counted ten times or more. The CDR3 nucleotides are TGCGCCAGCAGTGAGGGGGTCACGCCCTACAATGAGCAGTTCTTC. Protein sequence: CASSEGVTPYNEQFF. The rearrangement uses TRBV10-2 and TRBJ2-1; D not certain. The V gene lost 2 bases and the J gene lost 2 bases, with 10 bases spanning the gap. The CDR3 has 15 residues. Germline CDR1 WSHSY, CDR2 SAAADI.

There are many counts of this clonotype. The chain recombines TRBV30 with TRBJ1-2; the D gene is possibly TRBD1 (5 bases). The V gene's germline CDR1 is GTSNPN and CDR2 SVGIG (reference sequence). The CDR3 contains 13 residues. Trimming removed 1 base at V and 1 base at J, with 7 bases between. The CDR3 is CAWSGGGNYGYTF. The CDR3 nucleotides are TGTGCCTGGAGTGGTGGGGGTAACTATGGCTACACCTTC.

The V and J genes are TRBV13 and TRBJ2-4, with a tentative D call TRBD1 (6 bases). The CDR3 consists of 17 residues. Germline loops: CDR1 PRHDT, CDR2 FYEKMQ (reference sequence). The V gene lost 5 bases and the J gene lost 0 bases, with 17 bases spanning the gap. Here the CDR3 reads CASSPLWGPLAKNIQYF. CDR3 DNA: TGTGCCAGCAGCCCCCTGTGGGGGCCTCTAGCCAAAAACATTCAGTACTTC.

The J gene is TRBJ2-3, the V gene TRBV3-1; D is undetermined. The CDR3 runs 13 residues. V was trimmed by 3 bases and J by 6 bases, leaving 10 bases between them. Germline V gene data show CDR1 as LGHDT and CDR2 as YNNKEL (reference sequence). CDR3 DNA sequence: TGTGCCAGCAGCCACGAACCTCTGGATACGCAGTATTTT. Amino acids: CASSHEPLDTQYF.

The CDR3 region has the DNA TGCAGCGCCGACGCCGGGACAGGGGAGGAAAAACTGTTTTTT. Amino acids: CSADAGTGEEKLFF. V gene TRBV29-1 combines with J gene TRBJ1-4, with TRBD1 matching over 10 bases. The junction had 10 bases not matched to a gene; V was cut back by 7 bases and J by 8 bases. There are 14 residues in the CDR3. Germline-derived CDR1 and CDR2 are SQVTM and ANQGSEA.

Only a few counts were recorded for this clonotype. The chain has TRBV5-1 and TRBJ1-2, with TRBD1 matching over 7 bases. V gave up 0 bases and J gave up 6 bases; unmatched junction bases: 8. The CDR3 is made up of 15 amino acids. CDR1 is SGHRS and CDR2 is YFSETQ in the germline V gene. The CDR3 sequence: CASSLDVGGVDGYTF. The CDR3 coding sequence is TGCGCCAGCAGCTTGGATGTAGGGGGCGTTGATGGCTACACCTTC.

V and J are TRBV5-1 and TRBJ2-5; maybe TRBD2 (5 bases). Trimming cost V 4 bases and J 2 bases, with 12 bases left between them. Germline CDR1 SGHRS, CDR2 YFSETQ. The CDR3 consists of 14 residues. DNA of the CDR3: TGCGCCAGCAGCACCGGGAAGGGACAAGAGACCCAGTACTTC. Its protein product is CASSTGKGQETQYF.

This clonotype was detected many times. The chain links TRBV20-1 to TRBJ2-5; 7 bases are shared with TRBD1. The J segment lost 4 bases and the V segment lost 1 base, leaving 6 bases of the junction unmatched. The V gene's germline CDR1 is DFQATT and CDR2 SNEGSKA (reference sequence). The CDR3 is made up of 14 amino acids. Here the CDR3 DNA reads TGCAGTGCTAGAGGACCAGGGGGTTTAGAGACCCAGTACTTC. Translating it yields CSARGPGGLETQYF.

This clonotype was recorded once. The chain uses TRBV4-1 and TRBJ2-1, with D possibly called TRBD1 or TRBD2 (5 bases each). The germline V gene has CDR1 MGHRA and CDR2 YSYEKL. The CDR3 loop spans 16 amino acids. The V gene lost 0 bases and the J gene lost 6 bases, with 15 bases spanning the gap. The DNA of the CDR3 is TGCGCCAGCAGCCAAGATCGGTCAGGGAGCTTCAATGAGCAGTTCTTC. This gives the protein CASSQDRSGSFNEQFF.

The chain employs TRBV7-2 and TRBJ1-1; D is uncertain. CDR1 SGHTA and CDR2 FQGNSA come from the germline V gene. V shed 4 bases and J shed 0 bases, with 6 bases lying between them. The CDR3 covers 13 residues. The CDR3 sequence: CASSYYLNTEAFF. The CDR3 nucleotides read TGTGCCAGCAGCTACTACCTGAACACTGAAGCTTTCTTT.

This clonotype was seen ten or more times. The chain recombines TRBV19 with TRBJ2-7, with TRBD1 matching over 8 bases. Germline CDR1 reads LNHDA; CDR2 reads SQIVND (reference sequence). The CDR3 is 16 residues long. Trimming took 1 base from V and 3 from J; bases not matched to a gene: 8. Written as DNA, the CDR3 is TGTGCCAGTAGTATAGTACCCCAGGGGGCGAGCTACGAGCAGTACTTC. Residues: CASSIVPQGASYEQYF.

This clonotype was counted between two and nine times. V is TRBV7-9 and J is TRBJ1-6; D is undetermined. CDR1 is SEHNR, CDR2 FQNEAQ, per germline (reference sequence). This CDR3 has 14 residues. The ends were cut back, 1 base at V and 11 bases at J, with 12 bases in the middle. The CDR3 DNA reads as TGTGCCAGCAGCTTAGACGCAGAGAATCCACCCCTCCACTTT. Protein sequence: CASSLDAENPPLHF.